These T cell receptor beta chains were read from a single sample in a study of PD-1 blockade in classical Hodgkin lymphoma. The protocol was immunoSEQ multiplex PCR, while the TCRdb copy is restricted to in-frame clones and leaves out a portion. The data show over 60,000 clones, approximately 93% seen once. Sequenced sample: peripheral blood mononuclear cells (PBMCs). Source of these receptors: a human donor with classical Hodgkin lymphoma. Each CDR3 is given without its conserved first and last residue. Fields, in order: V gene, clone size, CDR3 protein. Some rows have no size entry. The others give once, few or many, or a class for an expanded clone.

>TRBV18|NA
ASSPATGLSYEQY
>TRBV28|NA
ASSLIRGQTEAF
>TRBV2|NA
ASSESSWTSVQY
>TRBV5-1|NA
ASSFSGRRTGELF
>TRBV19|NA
ASSATSGSYNEQF
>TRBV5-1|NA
ASSFASGGTDTQY
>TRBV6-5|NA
ASSSLAGVGDEQF
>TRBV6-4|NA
ASREDSLNTEAF
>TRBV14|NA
ASSQDRLGMETQY
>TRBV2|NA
ASSAATGTGETQY
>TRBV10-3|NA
AISEGGGWTEAF
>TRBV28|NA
ASRDLPRGDYGYT
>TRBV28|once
ASSENKAF
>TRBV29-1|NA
SVTDSNNEKLF
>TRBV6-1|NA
ASRIQLRGANVLT
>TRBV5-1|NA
ASSLAGGPGQETQY
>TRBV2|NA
ASSDQQGRSTQY
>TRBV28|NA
ASSLRTSGAYEQY
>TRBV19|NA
ASSRPGANTGELF
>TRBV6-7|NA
ARSRPLPGDGYNGQF
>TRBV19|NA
ASSEAGTGGPYEQY
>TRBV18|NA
ASSPDRETRVLT
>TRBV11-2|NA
ASNRGRGNIYEQY
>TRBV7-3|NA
ASSADREWNTIY
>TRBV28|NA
ASSFSPFTGLAKNIQY
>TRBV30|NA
AWSTGPLRYT
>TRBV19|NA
ASSIGQGWAGELF
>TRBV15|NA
ATSRGGQSYEQY
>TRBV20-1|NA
SVRSQGEQY
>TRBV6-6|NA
ASTLGQTNYGYT
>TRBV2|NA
ASRRQNTEAF
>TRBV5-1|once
ASSLVGTEETQY
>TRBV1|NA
TSRRPGEGEKLF
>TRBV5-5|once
ASSPDLFTRGYT
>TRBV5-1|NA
ASSFPSDTEAF
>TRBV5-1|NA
ASSSQQIVNTGELF
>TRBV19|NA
ASTRGGSGDEQF
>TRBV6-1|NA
ASSEGRPSGANVLT
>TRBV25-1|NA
ASSDTGLGYT
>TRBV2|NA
ASSGRMGERNQPQH
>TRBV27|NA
ASSLSGTGNSEQF
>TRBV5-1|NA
ASSWRGQETQY
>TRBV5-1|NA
ASSLGTGATTGELF
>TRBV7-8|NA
ASSLGPQGLKQANEKLF
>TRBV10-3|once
AVGTSGQETQY
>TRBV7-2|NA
ASSFKGDTQY
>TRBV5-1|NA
ASSPGTGGSLSGANVLT
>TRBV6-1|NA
ASSEAAGTGNTIY
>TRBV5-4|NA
ASSLSLGTGLYGYT
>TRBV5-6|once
ASSPRIMGGGNEKLF
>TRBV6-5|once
ASSYRGYGNTIY
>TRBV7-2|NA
ASRFPGQGATEQY
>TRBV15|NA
ATSSRDQADNEQF